One and the same sample provided the 13 T cell receptor beta chains below, sequenced in a study of early T cells in non-severe SARS-CoV-2 infection. MiXCR, applied by TCRdb to the 5' RACE reads, yields one record per CDR3 protein. In the table there are roughly 56,000 distinct CDR3 sequences, roughly 16% of which are singletons. Sequencing used whole blood, obtained at baseline. These receptors all come from an adult who was a healthcare worker with PCR-confirmed SARS-CoV-2 infection or an uninfected control (not recorded which).

The chain joins TRBV12-3 or TRBV12-4 to TRBJ2-3; the match to TRBD1 covers 7 bases. The CDR3 is 19 residues long. V lost 3 bases and J lost 0; bases outside the gene matches: 15. CDR3 in amino acids: CASSFSVQGFWGSTDTQYF. The CDR3 nucleotides are TGTGCCAGCAGTTTTTCGGTACAGGGGTTCTGGGGAAGCACAGATACGCAGTATTTT.

V gene TRBV20-1 combines with J gene TRBJ1-4; maybe TRBD1 (6 bases). V lost 6 bases and J 8 bases, leaving 19 bases between the germline ends. This CDR3 has 14 amino acids. Germline V gene data show CDR1 as DFQATT and CDR2 as SNEGSKA (reference sequence). CDR3 DNA sequence: TGCAGTGCAATACCCTCAGGGGATGTGGAAAAACTGTTTTTT. It yields the protein CSAIPSGDVEKLFF.

This clonotype was seen at least ten times. The V and J genes are TRBV5-1 and TRBJ2-2; the match to TRBD2 covers 8 bases. J lost 6 bases, V lost 4 bases, and 5 bases had no gene match. The germline CDR1 and CDR2 sequences are SGHRS and YFSETQ. This CDR3 contains 14 residues. The CDR3 DNA reads as TGCGCCAGCAGCCGAATACTAGCGGCCGGGGAGCTGTTTTTT. This encodes CASSRILAAGELFF. Together with reference TRBV5-1 and TRBJ2-2, the CDR3 gives the full variable domain: KAGVTQTPRYLIKTRGQQVTLSCSPISGHRSVSWYQQTPGQGLQFLFEYFSETQRNKGNFPGRFSGRQFSNSRSEMNVSTLELGDSALYLCASSRILAAGELFFGEGSRLTVL.

The table lists this clonotype with a few counts. The chain joins TRBV10-2 to TRBJ1-5, with D perhaps matching TRBD1 (5 bases). Trimming pared 4 bases from V and 0 bases from J, leaving 10 bases between. The CDR3 runs to 15 residues. Germline V gene lookup returns CDR1 WSHSY and CDR2 SAAADI. The CDR3 sequence is CASSGPQDSNQPQHF. The CDR3 coding sequence is TGCGCCAGCAGTGGCCCACAGGATAGCAATCAGCCCCAGCATTTT.

CDR3 nucleotides: TGTGCCAGCAGCTATGCTAGCGGGAGCATTTATACGCAGTATTTT. Translating it yields CASSYASGSIYTQYF. The V call is TRBV7-9, the J call TRBJ2-3, with 10 bases that match TRBD2. The V segment lost 4 bases and the J segment 7 bases; nucleotides outside the gene matches: 8. The CDR3 sequence is 15 residues long. CDR1 is SEHNR, CDR2 FQNEAQ, per germline (reference sequence).

This clonotype was recorded many times. The rearrangement uses TRBV19 and TRBJ2-1, with 12 positions matching TRBD2. V gave up 2 bases and J gave up 13 bases; unmatched junction bases: 21. The CDR3 has 19 amino acids. Germline V CDR1 and CDR2: LNHDA, SQIVND (reference sequence). In DNA, the CDR3 is TGTGCCAGTAGTATATGGGCGAGCGCAGGGCAGGGACTAGCGGGTAAACAGTTCTTC. Translation gives CASSIWASAGQGLAGKQFF.

The rearrangement links TRBV7-9 to TRBJ1-2; 8 bases are shared with TRBD1. The CDR3 sequence is 15 residues long. The V gene's germline CDR1 is SEHNR and CDR2 FQNEAQ (reference sequence). Losses at the gene ends were 7 bases for V and 3 bases for J; bases not matched to a gene: 10. The CDR3 spells CASNPDTGGYYGYTF. The CDR3 coding sequence is TGTGCCAGCAACCCCGATACAGGGGGATACTATGGCTACACCTTC.

This clonotype was observed many times. This rearrangement joins TRBV7-9 to TRBJ1-6; no reliable D call. Between the trimmed V and J ends, which lost 8 bases and 4 bases, there was a span of 12 bases. Germline V gene data show CDR1 as SEHNR and CDR2 as FQNEAQ (reference sequence). The CDR3 totals 14 residues. Here the CDR3 reads CASSVEQYNSPLHF. The CDR3 bases are TGTGCCAGCTCTGTGGAGCAGTATAATTCACCCCTCCACTTT.

The rearrangement uses TRBV20-1 and TRBJ2-2; D could derive from TRBD1 or TRBD2 (5 bases each). CDR1 is DFQATT and CDR2 is SNEGSKA in the germline V gene (reference sequence). With 2 bases removed from V and 4 bases from J, the gap between germline ends came to 14 bases. The CDR3 is made up of 15 amino acids. In DNA, the CDR3 is TGCAGTGCTAGACCTACGGGACGTCTCACCGGGGAGCTGTTTTTT. Translation: CSARPTGRLTGELFF.

The chain employs TRBV11-2 and TRBJ2-1, with 7 bases aligning to TRBD2. The CDR3 consists of 15 residues. The ends lost 3 bases at V and 8 bases at J; junction bases unmatched: 10. Germline values: CDR1 SGHAT, CDR2 FQNNGV. The CDR3 region has the DNA TGTGCCAGCAGCTTGGACCGACTAGCCCGTGATGAGCAGTTCTTC. It specifies CASSLDRLARDEQFF.

The CDR3 protein is CSANLPLYSSYNEQFF. Here the CDR3 DNA reads TGCAGTGCTAATCTTCCCCTGTACAGCTCCTACAATGAGCAGTTCTTC. The rearrangement links TRBV20-1 to TRBJ2-1; D gene uncertain. The CDR3 runs 16 residues. V was trimmed by 4 bases and J by 0 bases, leaving 16 bases between them. Germline CDR1 is DFQATT and CDR2 is SNEGSKA (reference sequence).

This clonotype was seen ten or more times. The chain combines TRBV30 with TRBJ2-2, with D perhaps matching TRBD2 (6 bases). The CDR3 spans 15 residues. V was shortened by 3 bases and J by 5 bases, with 16 bases between the two germline ends. Germline CDR1 GTSNPN, CDR2 SVGIG (reference sequence). In DNA form, the CDR3 reads TGTGCCTGGAGAGACACGCGGGGAAATACCGGGGAGCTGTTTTTT. Protein sequence: CAWRDTRGNTGELFF.

This chain connects TRBV30 to TRBJ2-1; 8 bases fit TRBD1. Looked up from germline, CDR1 is GTSNPN and CDR2 is SVGIG (reference sequence). Trimming took 4 bases from V and 3 from J; bases not matched to a gene: 5. This CDR3 spans 14 amino acids. The CDR3 DNA sequence: TGTGCCTGGACCCGGGACAGGTTCTACAATGAGCAGTTCTTC. The encoded protein is CAWTRDRFYNEQFF.